This is a list of T cell receptor beta chains from one sample in a study of vaccination and CD4 T cells after COVID-19. TCRdb passed the PCR reads through MiXCR, listing each CDR3 protein once. The data contain 28,000 or so distinct CDR3 sequences, roughly 40% of them singletons. No antigen is known for these receptors. What was sequenced was CD4+ T cells from blood, cultured in vitro. The receptors shown here come from a human donor who had recovered from COVID-19. Each CDR3 is given with its conserved first and last residue. The D gene is left open where the match is weak. Not all rows give a size; the values are once, few, many and, for expanded clones, a class.

v_call	j_call	d_call	clone_size	cdr3_aa	cdr3_nt
TRBV11-2	TRBJ2-4	TRBD1	few	CASSRSGTVVPHGYF	TGTGCCAGCAGCCGATCCGGGACAGTGGTCCCTCACGGGTACTTC
TRBV29-1	TRBJ1-1	TRBD1	NA	CSVGYRGQGLGTEAFF	TGCAGCGTTGGATACAGGGGACAGGGGCTTGGCACTGAAGCTTTCTTT
TRBV7-9	TRBJ2-7	TRBD1	NA	CASSPGTGGGYEQYF	TGTGCCAGCAGCCCCGGGACAGGGGGCGGGTACGAGCAGTACTTC
TRBV18	TRBJ1-3	NA	NA	CASSPGLGNTIYF	TGTGCCAGCTCACCAGGACTTGGCAACACCATATATTTT
TRBV10-3	TRBJ1-1	NA	few	CAISEGWGQFTEAFF	TGTGCCATCAGTGAAGGTTGGGGGCAGTTTACTGAAGCTTTCTTT
TRBV11-3	TRBJ2-6	TRBD1	NA	CASSLAQGAPGANVLTF	TGTGCCAGCAGCTTAGCACAGGGGGCCCCTGGGGCCAACGTCCTGACTTTC
TRBV6-1	TRBJ2-7	TRBD1	NA	CASRPGGSYEQYF	TGTGCCAGCAGGCCAGGGGGAAGCTACGAGCAGTACTTC
TRBV29-1	TRBJ2-5	TRBD1	NA	CSGRTGAVLETQYF	TGCAGCGGGAGAACAGGGGCTGTTTTGGAGACCCAGTACTTC
TRBV4-1	TRBJ1-1	NA	NA	CASSQDELVEAFF	TGCGCCAGCAGCCAAGATGAGTTAGTTGAAGCTTTCTTT
TRBV7-2	TRBJ2-3	TRBD2	NA	CAGSRSGLVRDTQYF	TGTGCCGGCAGCCGATCGGGACTAGTCAGAGATACGCAGTATTTT
TRBV2	TRBJ1-2	NA	few	CASVSIRGTNYGYTF	TGTGCCAGCGTATCGATTAGAGGGACAAACTATGGCTACACCTTC
TRBV9	TRBJ2-1	NA	NA	CASSVGGEGSLGIF	TGTGCCAGCAGCGTAGGGGGTGAAGGCAGCCTTGGGATCTTC
TRBV20-1	TRBJ2-3	TRBD2	few	CSASHGRGTDTQYF	TGCAGTGCTAGTCACGGGAGGGGCACAGATACGCAGTATTTT
TRBV7-9	TRBJ2-5	NA	NA	CASSPRRAGVKETQYF	TGTGCCAGCAGCCCTCGCCGGGCAGGGGTAAAAGAGACCCAGTACTTC
TRBV12-3/TRBV12-4	TRBJ1-2	TRBD1	NA	CASSLPETGVYGYTF	TGTGCCAGCAGTCTCCCAGAGACAGGGGTCTATGGCTACACCTTC
TRBV6-5	TRBJ1-3	NA	NA	CASSYGLRRKLYF	TGTGCCAGCAGTTACGGTTTAAGACGGAAACTTTATTTT
TRBV6-1	TRBJ1-6	NA	NA	CASSTPQVSALHF	TGTGCCAGCAGTACCCCACAGGTATCGGCCCTCCACTTT
TRBV29-1	TRBJ2-7	TRBD2	few	CSVTPPDSGGGRWYEQYF	TGCAGCGTCACGCCGCCGGATAGTGGCGGCGGGAGGTGGTACGAGCAGTACTTC
TRBV21-1	TRBJ2-2	NA	few	CASSIDPPGSAPGELFF	TGTGCCAGCAGCATCGACCCCCCGGGATCTGCCCCCGGGGAGCTGTTTTTT
TRBV20-1	TRBJ2-3	TRBD2	few	CSARPSGRGVDTQYF	TGCAGTGCTAGACCTAGCGGGAGAGGCGTAGATACGCAGTATTTT
TRBV24-1	TRBJ1-5	NA	few	CATSDSGSSNQPQHF	TGTGCCACCAGTGATTCAGGGAGTAGCAATCAGCCCCAGCATTTT
TRBV4-3	TRBJ1-6	TRBD1	NA	CASSQEGRRGYNSPLHF	TGCGCCAGCAGCCAAGAAGGTCGCAGGGGGTATAATTCACCCCTCCACTTT
TRBV5-4	TRBJ2-2	NA	NA	CASSLGAPQNTGELFF	TGTGCCAGCAGCCTGGGGGCGCCCCAGAACACCGGGGAGCTGTTTTTT
TRBV5-4	TRBJ1-3	NA	NA	CASQGRGPLSGNTIYF	TGTGCCTCCCAAGGCAGGGGTCCCCTCTCTGGAAACACCATATATTTT
TRBV28	TRBJ2-5	NA	few	CASQGGGPWETQYF	TGTGCCAGCCAGGGGGGAGGGCCGTGGGAGACCCAGTACTTC
TRBV6-5	TRBJ2-5	TRBD2	few	CASSSRTSGSNRETQYF	TGTGCCAGCAGTTCGAGGACTAGCGGGAGTAATCGGGAGACCCAGTACTTC
TRBV2	TRBJ2-2	NA	few	CASRENTGELFF	TGTGCCAGCAGAGAAAACACCGGGGAGCTGTTTTTT
TRBV12-3/TRBV12-4	TRBJ1-5	TRBD1	few	CASSFGQGRGQPQHF	TGTGCCAGCAGTTTCGGACAGGGGAGAGGTCAGCCCCAGCATTTT
TRBV20-1	TRBJ2-7	TRBD2	NA	CSARGHVISGTGSAYEQYF	TGCAGTGCTAGAGGTCACGTCATTAGCGGGACGGGTTCCGCCTACGAGCAGTACTTC
TRBV20-1	TRBJ2-5	TRBD2	few	CSARGTSETQYF	TGCAGTGCTAGAGGGACTAGCGAGACCCAGTACTTC